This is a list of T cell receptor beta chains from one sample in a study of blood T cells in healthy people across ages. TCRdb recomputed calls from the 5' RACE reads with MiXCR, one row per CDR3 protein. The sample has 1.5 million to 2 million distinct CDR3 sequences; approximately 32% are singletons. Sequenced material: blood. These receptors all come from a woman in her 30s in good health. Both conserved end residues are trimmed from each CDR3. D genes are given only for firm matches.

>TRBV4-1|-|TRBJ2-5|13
ASSQDLGGRETQY
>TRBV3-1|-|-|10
ASVGVSHEQY
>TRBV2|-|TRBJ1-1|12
ASRELMGSTEAF
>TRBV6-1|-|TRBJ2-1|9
ASRERYEQF
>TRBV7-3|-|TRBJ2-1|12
ASSLSGSYNEQF
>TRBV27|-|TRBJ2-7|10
ASTGGGPEQY
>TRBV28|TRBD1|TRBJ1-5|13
ASSLRDREGQPQH
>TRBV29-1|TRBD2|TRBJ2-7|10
SVAGGFGEQY
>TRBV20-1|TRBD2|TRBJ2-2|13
SAPRVSGRTGELF
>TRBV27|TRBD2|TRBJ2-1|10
ANGLGGNEQF
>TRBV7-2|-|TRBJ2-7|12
ASNDYTSTYEQY
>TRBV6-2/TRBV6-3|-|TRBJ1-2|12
ASSYAPGIYGYT
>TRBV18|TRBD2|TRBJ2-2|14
ASSPLDLAVTGELF
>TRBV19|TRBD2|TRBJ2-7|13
PSSKSAGSSYEQY
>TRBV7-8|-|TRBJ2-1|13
ASSLREASYNEQF
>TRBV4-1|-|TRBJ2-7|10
ANSQVPYEQY
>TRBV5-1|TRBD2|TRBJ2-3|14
ASSLITGGGTDTQY
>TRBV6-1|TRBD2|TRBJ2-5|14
ASSAGLAARGETQY
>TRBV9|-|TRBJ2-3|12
ASSPTGAPDTQY
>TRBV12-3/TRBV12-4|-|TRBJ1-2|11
ASSFGTADGYT
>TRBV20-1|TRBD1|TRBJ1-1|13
SAKNPTGWNTEAF
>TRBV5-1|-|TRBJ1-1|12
ASSARGGGTEAF
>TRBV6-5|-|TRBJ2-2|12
ATQRTLNTGELF
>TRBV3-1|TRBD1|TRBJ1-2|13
ASSRQGVAYHGYT
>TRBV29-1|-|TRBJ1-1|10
SVSNGDTEAF
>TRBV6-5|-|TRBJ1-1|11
ASKPGVNTEAF
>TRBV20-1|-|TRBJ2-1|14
SATSEGGGSYNEQF
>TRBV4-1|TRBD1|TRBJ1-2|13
ASSQEGDRVGGYT
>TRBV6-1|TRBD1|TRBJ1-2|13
ASSETGASGRGYT
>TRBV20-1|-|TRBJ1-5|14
SARDLRQTFNQPQH
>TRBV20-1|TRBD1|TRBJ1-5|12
SAKTTGGVQPQH
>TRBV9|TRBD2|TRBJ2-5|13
ASSEGTSGTETQY
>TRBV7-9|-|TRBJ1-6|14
AGSRQSSSYNSPLH
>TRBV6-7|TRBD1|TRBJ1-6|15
ASSRPRTGYSNSPLH
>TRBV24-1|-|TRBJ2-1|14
ATSDFSSASYNEQF
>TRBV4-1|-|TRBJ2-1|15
ASSQSPLVRSYNEQF
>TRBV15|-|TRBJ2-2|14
ATSRGLHENTGELF
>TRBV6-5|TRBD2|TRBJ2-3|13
ASTHSSGSTDTQY
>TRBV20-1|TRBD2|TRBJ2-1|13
SALPGTSSYNEQF
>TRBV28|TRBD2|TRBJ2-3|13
ASSFGRSITDTQY
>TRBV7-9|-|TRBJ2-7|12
ASSLYGIGYEQY
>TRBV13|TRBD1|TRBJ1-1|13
ASSFEGAGGAEAF
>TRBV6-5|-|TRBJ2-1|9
ASRTMGHEF
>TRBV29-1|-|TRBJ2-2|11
SVEEGYTGERF
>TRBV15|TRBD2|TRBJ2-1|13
ATSRDGRLANKQF
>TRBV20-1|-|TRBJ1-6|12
SAPGESAGSPLH
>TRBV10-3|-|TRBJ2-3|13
AISELEGGKDTQY
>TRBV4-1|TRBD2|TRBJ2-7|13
ASSLGTSASYEQY
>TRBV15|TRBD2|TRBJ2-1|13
ATSDKREGGNEQF
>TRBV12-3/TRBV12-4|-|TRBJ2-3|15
ASSLIGGAVSADTQY